The 17 T cell receptor beta chains given below trace back to one sample, sequenced in a study of blood T cell repertoires in COVID-19. Using immunoSEQ multiplex PCR, the repertoire was profiled, and TCRdb retains in-frame clones only, with some absent. The sample holds 250,000 to 300,000 clones, roughly 80% seen once. The sequencing input was PBMCs or T cells enriched from blood (not recorded which). Every receptor here comes from a man younger than 40 with acute COVID-19.

The V call is TRBV5-4, the J call TRBJ2-7, with D possibly TRBD2 on 6 matching bases. Trimming pared 2 bases from V and 5 bases from J, leaving 14 bases between. Germline V CDR1 and CDR2: SGHNT, YYREEE (reference sequence). The CDR3 extends over 14 amino acids. This chain's CDR3 is CASSFGGGIDEQYV. The CDR3 DNA reads TGTGCCAGCAGCTTCGGTGGGGGGATCGACGAGCAGTACGTC.

The V and J genes are TRBV19 and TRBJ1-1; 7 positions match TRBD1. This CDR3 is 14 amino acids long. Germline loops: CDR1 LNHDA, CDR2 SQIVND (reference sequence). V lost 8 bases, J lost 2 bases, and 8 bases stayed unmatched. CDR3 loop: CASHNRGGNTEAFF. The CDR3 DNA reads TGTGCCAGTCACAACAGGGGAGGCAACACTGAAGCTTTCTTT.

J is TRBJ2-2 and V is TRBV15, with TRBD2 matching 14 bases. Looked up from germline, CDR1 is LNHNV and CDR2 is YYDKDF (reference sequence). The CDR3 spans 18 residues. With V trimmed by 2 bases and J by 0 bases, 2 bases remained unmatched. CDR3 region: CATSRRLAGGSNTGELFF. CDR3 in DNA: TGTGCCACCAGCAGACGACTAGCGGGAGGGTCGAACACCGGGGAGCTGTTTTTT.

This chain joins TRBV7-3 and TRBJ2-3, with TRBD1 identical over 9 bases. Germline CDR1 SGHTA, CDR2 FQGTGA. V was pared by 1 base and J by 10 bases, with 6 bases of the junction left unmatched. The CDR3 covers 14 residues. The CDR3 DNA follows: TGTGCCAGCAGCTTAATGGAAGGACAGGGGCCGCAGTATTTT. Its protein product is CASSLMEGQGPQYF.

The chain uses TRBV3-1 (or the pseudogene TRBV3-2) and TRBJ2-3; possible D gene TRBD2, 6 bases. Germline CDR1 and CDR2: LGHDT and YNNKEL (reference sequence). V was shortened by 3 bases and J by 2 bases, with 9 bases between the two germline ends. CDR3 length: 14 residues. CDR3 sequence (DNA): TGTGCCAGCAGCCATGCGGGGACCACAGATACGCAGTATTTT. Residues: CASSHAGTTDTQYF.

The chain couples TRBV7-8 to TRBJ1-5; 7 nucleotides line up with TRBD1. CDR3 size: 16 residues. Germline V CDR1 and CDR2: SGHVS, FQNEAQ. V trimming: 5 bases; J trimming: 6 bases; junction bases outside the gene matches: 13. The DNA for the CDR3 is TGTGCCAGCAGCCCCCGGGACAGCATGATTAGTCAGCCCCAGCATTTT. Translating it yields CASSPRDSMISQPQHF.

The CDR3 reads CASTKGVGYTF. DNA of the CDR3: TGTGCCAGCACCAAAGGGGTTGGCTACACCTTC. This chain uses TRBV3-1 (or the pseudogene TRBV3-2) with TRBJ1-2; maybe TRBD1 (5 bases). V gave up 7 bases and J gave up 7 bases, with 10 bases separating them. The CDR3 has 11 amino acids. From germline, CDR1 is LGHDT and CDR2 YNNKEL (reference sequence).

The rearrangement joins TRBV6-2 or TRBV6-3 to TRBJ2-7, with unresolved D. The V end was cut by 0 bases, the J end by 2 bases, with 5 bases between. The CDR3 spans 13 residues. Germline lookup yields CDR1 MNHEY and CDR2 SVGEGT. The chain's CDR3 is CASSYSRPYEQYV. CDR3 bases: TGTGCCAGCAGTTACTCGAGGCCCTACGAGCAGTACGTC.

This chain joins TRBV19 and TRBJ2-1, with 7 positions matching TRBD1. The CDR3 has 15 residues. Germline CDR1 reads LNHDA; CDR2 reads SQIVND (reference sequence). The J segment lost 2 bases and the V segment lost 3 bases, leaving 4 bases of the junction unmatched. CDR3 bases: TGTGCCAGTAGTATCCAAGGGGGCACCTACAATGAGCAGTTCTTC. Its translation: CASSIQGGTYNEQFF.

The V and J genes are TRBV5-8 and TRBJ1-2; 9 bases align to TRBD1. The germline CDR1 and CDR2 sequences are SGHTS and YDEGEE. J was trimmed by 4 bases and V by 4 bases; bases with no gene match: 11. There are 16 residues in the CDR3. CDR3: CASSKTRTGATYGYTF. CDR3 in DNA: TGTGCCAGCAGCAAAACACGGACAGGGGCGACCTATGGCTACACCTTC.

The rearrangement joins TRBV10-2 to TRBJ2-3; 10 bases are a match to TRBD2. In germline, CDR1 is WSHSY, CDR2 SAAADI. Unmatched junction bases numbered 7, after V lost 5 bases and J lost 5 bases. The CDR3 sequence is 15 residues long. DNA for the CDR3: TGCGCCAGCAGTAGGAGCGGGGGGGGCCAAGATACGCAGTATTTT. This codes for CASSRSGGGQDTQYF.

This chain uses TRBV5-6 with TRBJ1-6, with D perhaps TRBD1 (5 bases). The length of the CDR3 is 13 residues. The ends were cut back, 0 bases at V and 11 bases at J, with 9 bases in the middle. Looked up from germline, CDR1 is SGHDT and CDR2 is YYEEEE. The CDR3 sequence is CASSLEGVTPLHF. For the CDR3, the DNA is TGTGCCAGCAGCTTGGAAGGGGTTACACCCCTCCACTTT.

The rearrangement links TRBV19 to TRBJ1-2; TRBD1 matches 7 bases. This CDR3 has 15 amino acids. Germline V gene sequence: CDR1 LNHDA, CDR2 SQIVND (reference sequence). Trimming removed 6 bases from V and 4 bases from J; junction bases left unmatched: 11. Here the CDR3 DNA reads TGTGCCAGTAGGGGGGACAGAAATTTCGCCTATGGCTACACCTTC. It translates to CASRGDRNFAYGYTF.

This chain joins TRBV5-6 and TRBJ1-2; D is perhaps TRBD1 (6 bases). The CDR3 extends over 15 amino acids. Germline V gene lookup returns CDR1 SGHDT and CDR2 YYEEEE. V lost 4 bases, J lost 4 bases, and 17 bases lay in between. The CDR3 coding sequence is TGTGCCAGCAGCACTGACAGGTGGAGTGGCTATGGCTACACCTTC. Its protein is CASSTDRWSGYGYTF.

In nucleotides, the CDR3 is TGTGCCAGCAGCGTAACCGGGACAGGGTCTCAGCCCCAGCATTTT. It encodes CASSVTGTGSQPQHF. V and J are TRBV2 and TRBJ1-5; TRBD1 agrees at 9 bases. The V and J ends lost 6 bases and 6 bases, in that order; junction bases with no gene match: 9. CDR3 size: 15 residues. Germline-derived CDR1 and CDR2 are SNHLY and FYNNEI.

This clone was counted once. The chain's CDR3 is CASSFILAETQYF. The DNA of the CDR3 is TGTGCCAGCAGTTTCATACTAGCCGAGACCCAGTACTTC. The J gene is TRBJ2-5, the V gene TRBV12-3 or TRBV12-4, with a possible D match to TRBD2 (6 bases). This CDR3 has 13 amino acids. The germline V and J ends were trimmed by 3 bases and 5 bases, with 10 bases remaining between them.

The chain employs TRBV27 and TRBJ1-2, with D possibly TRBD1 on 5 matching bases. Per germline, CDR1 MNHEY and CDR2 SMNVEV (reference sequence). Trimming pared 2 bases from V and 2 bases from J, leaving 9 bases between. The CDR3 spans 14 residues. The CDR3 nucleotides read TGTGCCAGCAGTTTAAGGGGCGCAAACTATGGCTACACCTTC. Translating gives CASSLRGANYGYTF.